This is a list of T cell receptor beta chains from one sample in a study of blood T cell repertoires in COVID-19. Profiled with immunoSEQ multiplex PCR; TCRdb holds only in-frame clones, not every one. Counted here are approximately 210,000 clones, more than 70% occurring once; the ten biggest clones make up roughly 4.5%. Sample: PBMCs or T cells enriched from blood (not recorded which). The receptors stem from a man aged 25 to 45 with acute COVID-19. The CDR3 runs from the conserved cysteine through the conserved F or W. Fields, in order: D gene, V gene, clone size, J gene, CDR3 DNA, CDR3 protein. A D gene is named only where the DNA matches it firmly. Rows may omit the clone size; those that give it use once, few, many or a size class.

>.|TRBV7-2|.|TRBJ2-7
TGTGCCAGCAGCTTAGGTGGAGTTAGCTCCTACGAGCAGTACTTC
CASSLGGVSSYEQYF
>.|TRBV28|once|TRBJ1-2
TGTGCCAGCAGTTTACTCGTAATTTATGGCTACACCTTC
CASSLLVIYGYTF
>.|TRBV19|.|TRBJ2-5
TGTGCCAGTAGTACACCCGGGAACCAAGAGACCCAGTACTTC
CASSTPGNQETQYF
>.|TRBV6-5|.|TRBJ2-5
TGTGCCAGCAGCCACGACAGGCCCCAAGAGACCCAGTACTTC
CASSHDRPQETQYF
>.|TRBV7-9|.|TRBJ1-1
TGTGCCAGCAGCTCTGGGGGCTCTGAAGCTTTCTTT
CASSSGGSEAFF
>TRBD1|TRBV9|.|TRBJ1-1
TGTGCCAGCAGCGCCGGGACAGGGCACAACACTGAAGCTTTCTTT
CASSAGTGHNTEAFF
>TRBD1|TRBV6-4|.|TRBJ1-2
TGTGCCAGCAGTGACCCGGGACAGGGGGGCTACACCTTC
CASSDPGQGGYTF
>TRBD1|TRBV3-1/TRBV3-2|.|TRBJ1-4
TGTGCCAGCAGCCCGTGGTTAGGGGGCACTAATGAAAAACTGTTTTTT
CASSPWLGGTNEKLFF
>.|TRBV5-4|few|TRBJ1-2
TGTGCCAGCAGCCACGGGGGGGGCGCACTTAACTATGGCTACACCTTC
CASSHGGGALNYGYTF
>TRBD1|TRBV29-1|.|TRBJ1-2
TGCAGCGTCGGGGACAGACAGCGCAATGGCTACACCTTC
CSVGDRQRNGYTF
>.|TRBV18|.|TRBJ2-1
TGTGCCAGCTCTCTCAATTGGGGGGGCGATGAGCAGTTCTTC
CASSLNWGGDEQFF
>.|TRBV7-9|once|TRBJ1-2
TGTGCCAGCAGCTCCGACAATACCTTC
CASSSDNTF
>TRBD2|TRBV5-4|.|TRBJ2-2
TGTGCCAGCAGCTCGGGGGGGGGAGGCACCGGGGAGCTGTTTTTT
CASSSGGGGTGELFF
>.|TRBV7-3|.|TRBJ2-1
TGTGCCAGCAGCTTAACTTTGGCCAATGAGCAGTTCTTC
CASSLTLANEQFF
>.|TRBV5-1|.|TRBJ1-4
TGCGCCAGCAGCCGGTCAGGGAACACTAATGAAAAACTGTTTTTT
CASSRSGNTNEKLFF
>.|TRBV2|.|TRBJ1-2
TGTGCCATCGTACTCCGGGACTATGGCTACACCTTC
CAIVLRDYGYTF
>TRBD1|TRBV4-1|once|TRBJ1-1
TGCGCCAGCAGCCCTTTTACAGGGGCGAACACTGAAGCTTTCTTT
CASSPFTGANTEAFF
>.|TRBV5-1|once|TRBJ1-4
TGCGCCAGCAGCTTGGGCGGGAAATCCAATGAAAAACTGTTTTTT
CASSLGGKSNEKLFF
>.|TRBV6-5|.|TRBJ1-2
TGTGCCAGCACCTCAGGGGACACCCTAGGCCATGGCTACACCTTC
CASTSGDTLGHGYTF
>TRBD1|TRBV7-9|.|TRBJ1-4
TGTGCCAGCAGCCAATACGGGACAGATAATGAAAAACTGTTTTTT
CASSQYGTDNEKLFF
>TRBD1|TRBV7-2|.|TRBJ1-3
TGTGCCAGCAGCTTAGGTAGCAGGGGGCCATTTTACTCTGGAAACACCATATATTTT
CASSLGSRGPFYSGNTIYF
>TRBD1|TRBV5-5|.|TRBJ2-7
TGTGCCAGCAGCTGGCCCGGGACAGGGGGAGGAGGCGAGCAGTACTTC
CASSWPGTGGGGEQYF
>TRBD1|TRBV29-1|.|TRBJ2-7
TGCAGCGTTGGAAGTCCCGGGACAGGGATCCTCTACGAGCAGTACTTC
CSVGSPGTGILYEQYF
>TRBD1|TRBV5-1|.|TRBJ2-3
TGCGCCAGCAGCTTGGGACAGGGGTCCGGTACGGATACGCAGTATTTT
CASSLGQGSGTDTQYF
>TRBD2|TRBV4-2|once|TRBJ2-7
TGTGCCAGCAGCCAAGATGAGGGACTAGCGGGTTACGAGCAGTACTTC
CASSQDEGLAGYEQYF
>.|TRBV29-1|few|TRBJ1-1
TGCAGCGTTGAAGTTAAATTCACTGAAGCTTTCTTT
CSVEVKFTEAFF
>TRBD1|TRBV24-1|.|TRBJ2-1
TGTGCCACCAGTGCCTCCGGGACAGGGAACAATGAGCAGTTCTTC
CATSASGTGNNEQFF
>TRBD2|TRBV15|.|TRBJ2-1
TGTGCCACCAGCCACGGGGCGGGGGAGGTCAATGAGCAGTTCTTC
CATSHGAGEVNEQFF
>.|TRBV4-1|.|TRBJ2-6
TGCGCCAGCAGCCAAGATTATACGGCTGGGGCCAACGTCCTGACTTTC
CASSQDYTAGANVLTF
>TRBD1|TRBV7-7|.|TRBJ2-5
TGTGCCAGCAGTCATCAGGGGGCGCGGGAGACCCAGTACTTC
CASSHQGARETQYF
>.|TRBV10-2|.|TRBJ2-7
TGCGCCAGCAGTGACCTAGGGGTAAACTACGAGCAGTACTTC
CASSDLGVNYEQYF
>.|TRBV10-2|.|TRBJ1-2
TGCGCCAGCAGTGAGAGGGGTCCCTATGGCTACACCTTC
CASSERGPYGYTF
>.|TRBV2|.|TRBJ1-2
TGTGCCAGCAGTGAACCGGGAGTGGACTATGGCTACACCTTC
CASSEPGVDYGYTF
>.|TRBV18|.|TRBJ2-4
TGTGCCAGCTCACCACAGACGGCAGGAAGCGGCATTCAGTACTTC
CASSPQTAGSGIQYF
>.|TRBV3-1/TRBV3-2|.|TRBJ1-1
TGTGCCAGCAGCCAAGCAGGGGACGCTTTCTTT
CASSQAGDAFF
>.|TRBV19|.|TRBJ1-1
TGTGCCAGTAGTATAGGGGGCTGGGACACTGAAGCTTTCTTT
CASSIGGWDTEAFF
>.|TRBV27|.|TRBJ2-3
TGTGCCAGCAGTTTATCGATCATAAACAGATTAGATACGCAGTATTTT
CASSLSIINRLDTQYF
>.|TRBV19|.|TRBJ1-1
TGTGCCAGTAGGCTAAAGGGGACTCGACCTAGTGAAGCTTTCTTT
CASRLKGTRPSEAFF
>.|TRBV7-9|few|TRBJ2-2
TGTGCCAGCAGCTTCGGGGGGCTCACCGGGGAGCTGTTTTTT
CASSFGGLTGELFF
>.|TRBV19|.|TRBJ1-5
TGTGCCAGTAGTATTTCGGGAAAGCGGCGCGAGCCCCAGCATTTT
CASSISGKRREPQHF
>.|TRBV24-1|.|TRBJ2-2
TGTGCCACCAAGTCGGGGTTAAACACCGGGGAGCTGTTTTTT
CATKSGLNTGELFF
>.|TRBV19|.|TRBJ1-3
TGTGCCAGTAGTAACACAGGGCGTTCTGGAAACACCATATATTTT
CASSNTGRSGNTIYF
>TRBD1|TRBV5-6|.|TRBJ1-4
TGTGCCAGCAGCTCCCGGACAGGGCAGTTTCTATATAATGAAAAACTGTTTTTT
CASSSRTGQFLYNEKLFF
>.|TRBV18|.|TRBJ2-1
TGTGCCAGCTCACCTCCTACCGGGGGAGGAGGTGGGTACAATGAGCAGTTCTTC
CASSPPTGGGGGYNEQFF
>.|TRBV19|.|TRBJ2-7
TGTGCCAGTAGTAAGCGAGGGCCCTACGAGCAGTACTTC
CASSKRGPYEQYF
>.|TRBV2|.|TRBJ1-1
TGTGCCAGCTCCCTTCGGTTGAACACTGAAGCTTTCTTT
CASSLRLNTEAFF
>TRBD1|TRBV19|.|TRBJ1-5
TGTGCCAGTAGGCGACAGGGAAGCAATCAGCCCCAGCATTTT
CASRRQGSNQPQHF
>.|TRBV10-3|.|TRBJ2-7
TGTGCCATCAGCGGCAGGGGGGACGAGCAGTACTTC
CAISGRGDEQYF
>.|TRBV10-3|.|TRBJ2-2
TGTGCCACTAAGTCTGACAGTAACACCGGGGAGCTGTTTTTT
CATKSDSNTGELFF
>TRBD1|TRBV6-5|.|TRBJ2-7
TGTGCCAGCAGTTACTCGGCGCCACAGGGGGTCTACGAGCAGTACTTC
CASSYSAPQGVYEQYF
>.|TRBV15|.|TRBJ1-1
TGTGCCACCAGCAGAGATCAAAAAGCTTTCTTT
CATSRDQKAFF
>TRBD1|TRBV27|.|TRBJ1-1
TGTGCCAGCATGGAGGGGGCGCTTGAGGGCACTGAAGCTTTCTTT
CASMEGALEGTEAFF
>.|TRBV20-1|few|TRBJ1-2
TGCAGTGCTAGACTACAGGAAGGCTACACCTTC
CSARLQEGYTF
>TRBD1|TRBV5-4|once|TRBJ2-2
TGTGCCAGCAGCTTGGGACAGGGAGTCACCGGGGAGCTGTTTTTT
CASSLGQGVTGELFF
>TRBD1|TRBV30|.|TRBJ1-1
TGTGCCTGGGGGGGGGACAGGGTGGATGAAGCTTTCTTT
CAWGGDRVDEAFF
>TRBD1|TRBV7-9|.|TRBJ1-2
TGTGCCAGCAGCCCACAGGGGGACTATGGCTACACCTTC
CASSPQGDYGYTF
>TRBD1|TRBV5-5|.|TRBJ1-3
TGTGCCAGCAGCTCCCTATATATGGACAGGGTGGCGAGAAACACCATATATTTT
CASSSLYMDRVARNTIYF